This T cell receptor beta chain is drawn from a study of blood T cell repertoires in COVID-19. Background on the study: Sample material is recorded as cDNA or gDNA derived from T cells, B-cell-depleted T cells, or PBMCs.

TCRdb's table, derived via immunoSEQ multiplex PCR, lists solely in-frame clones and lacks some. The table shows 250,000 to 300,000 clones, with roughly 90% occurring only once. All enrollees were about 18 to 90 years old and from approximately 25 US areas. For recovered donors of Cohort 3, there were two negative PCRs, clearance, or symptom resolution. Sequencing used PBMCs or T cells enriched from blood (not recorded which). This sequence was found in a woman under 40 who had recovered from COVID-19.

CDR3 loop: CASSLGSAAFF. The CDR3 DNA reads TGCGCCAGCAGCTTGGGGTCAGCGGCTTTCTTT. This chain joins TRBV5-1 and TRBJ1-1; unclear D gene. The ends were cut back, 0 bases at V and 11 bases at J, with 8 bases in the middle. The CDR3 is made up of 11 amino acids. The V gene's germline CDR1 is SGHRS and CDR2 YFSETQ. Supplemented by reference TRBV5-1 and TRBJ1-1, the full variable domain reads KAGVTQTPRYLIKTRGQQVTLSCSPISGHRSVSWYQQTPGQGLQFLFEYFSETQRNKGNFPGRFSGRQFSNSRSEMNVSTLELGDSALYLCASSLGSAAFFGQGTRLTVV.